This is a list of T cell receptor beta chains from one sample in a study of blood T cell repertoires in COVID-19. Sequenced by immunoSEQ multiplex PCR; TCRdb stores in-frame clones only, minus some. This sample has some 350,000 clones; roughly nine tenths occur once, and the top ten carry about 1%. Sequencing used PBMCs or T cells enriched from blood (not recorded which). Every receptor here comes from a man between 18 and 29 years old who had recovered from COVID-19. The CDR3 runs from the conserved cysteine through the conserved F or W. Each record gives: V gene, J gene, CDR3 protein.

TRBV3-1/TRBV3-2	TRBJ2-1	CASSPTGPPSTFF
TRBV5-1	TRBJ1-3	CASSLIQGNTIYF
TRBV7-9	TRBJ1-1	CASSFGTGVRGEAFF
TRBV14	TRBJ2-6	CASSYGAGANVLTF
TRBV27	TRBJ1-1	CASSLLGANTEAFF
TRBV4-2	TRBJ2-1	CASSQTPGQGRNEQFF
TRBV6-6	TRBJ1-4	CASRDRGNEKLFF
TRBV5-8	TRBJ1-5	CASSLRPAGQPQHF
TRBV2	TRBJ2-7	CASSLDGGHEQYF
TRBV19	TRBJ2-7	CATAGGTSGPSSYEQYF
TRBV5-1	TRBJ2-3	CASSFKRGGMDTQYF
TRBV9	TRBJ2-1	CASSVRPGTGSGEQFF
TRBV19	TRBJ1-1	CASSIRGSNTEAFF
TRBV21-1	TRBJ1-3	CASSKGGGTGNTIYF
TRBV3-1/TRBV3-2	TRBJ2-3	CASSRRQRPDTQYF
TRBV19	TRBJ2-1	CASSIGLAGGNEQFF
TRBV28	TRBJ2-7	CASSLGTGREQYF
TRBV7-2	TRBJ1-3	CASSPPGGFRNTIYF
TRBV4-2	TRBJ2-1	CASSQDISGTPYNEQFF
TRBV7-3	TRBJ2-3	CASSYGAGDTDTQYF
TRBV5-1	TRBJ2-5	CASSSSVGGGPSETQYF
TRBV9	TRBJ2-1	CASSVRTSGGMNEQFF
TRBV4-1	TRBJ1-5	CASSQAEAGQPQHF
TRBV29-1	TRBJ1-2	CSVEPTGEYGYTF
TRBV28	TRBJ1-2	CASSSRTGFYGYTF
TRBV29-1	TRBJ2-7	CSVASGEGDEQYF
TRBV9	TRBJ2-1	CASSDLGVGAQFF
TRBV28	TRBJ2-2	CATAENTGELFF
TRBV6-5	TRBJ2-1	CASSFLGANEQFF
TRBV7-9	TRBJ2-1	CASSPSGTVRLGQFF
TRBV18	TRBJ2-5	CASSTGGETQYF
TRBV15	TRBJ2-3	CATSRDDGPDTQYF
TRBV6-4	TRBJ2-1	CASSRAGSSYNEQFF
TRBV15	TRBJ1-6	CATSSDRGVSPLHF
TRBV28	TRBJ1-1	CASNEHRGNTEAFF
TRBV2	TRBJ2-1	CASIRDSHFYNEQFF
TRBV28	TRBJ2-7	CASSSTGTGSREQYF
TRBV6-1	TRBJ2-1	CASSEIVGTSRNEQFF
TRBV18	TRBJ1-4	CASSLSNGEGDEKLFF
TRBV15	TRBJ2-2	CATSREEGGVFF
TRBV9	TRBJ2-5	CASSLVDRAGGETQYF
TRBV4-1	TRBJ2-7	CASSQATGETYEQYF
TRBV5-4	TRBJ2-2	CASSPPGLGTNTGELFF
TRBV7-2	TRBJ2-7	CASSSRTSGIYEQYF
TRBV9	TRBJ2-7	CASSVAGRALGEQYF
TRBV14	TRBJ1-1	CASSRPGQEAFF
TRBV11-3	TRBJ2-3	CASSSGGRGTQYF
TRBV13	TRBJ1-2	CASSRQGSSDGYTF
TRBV30	TRBJ1-5	CACSGAHNQPQHF
TRBV29-1	TRBJ1-1	CSGTIGGDTEAFF
TRBV9	TRBJ2-3	CASSVPRGDRVTDTQYF
TRBV5-4	TRBJ2-3	CASSLVAGADTQYF
TRBV28	TRBJ1-1	CASSLFGGTGDTEAFF
TRBV4-2	TRBJ2-3	CASSQEGGFPDTQYF